A selection of T cell receptor beta chains follows, all from one sample in a study of Ad26.COV2.S vaccination and SARS-CoV-2 variants. Assay: immunoSEQ multiplex PCR; the TCRdb copy retains only in-frame clones and omits some. The sample holds more than 300,000 clones, about 86% seen once. This sample comprised peripheral blood, obtained in a trial of Ad26.COV2.S vaccine versus placebo. The receptors were sampled from a person aged 18-65 years who received the Ad26.COV2.S COVID-19 vaccine or a placebo. Both conserved end residues are part of each CDR3. The D gene is left open where the match is weak. Part of the rows lack a size; the others show once, few, many or a class for expanded clones.

D	V	size	J	DNA	CDR3
NA	TRBV5-1	once	TRBJ2-7	TGCGCCAGCAGTTTAGACTCATCGAGCTACGAGCAGTACTTC	CASSLDSSSYEQYF
TRBD1	TRBV9	NA	TRBJ2-3	TGTGCCAGCAGCGTGACAGGGGCGCCCACAGATACGCAGTATTTT	CASSVTGAPTDTQYF
NA	TRBV18	NA	TRBJ1-5	TGTGCCAGCTCACCGAGCCGGACAGAGCTCTTGCATTTT	CASSPSRTELLHF
NA	TRBV9	NA	TRBJ1-2	TGTGCCAGCAGAGAAGGGGGGGGCCATGGCTACACCTTC	CASREGGGHGYTF
NA	TRBV5-1	NA	TRBJ2-5	TGCGCCAGCAGCTTGTTTCAACCCGGGGAGACCCAGTACTTC	CASSLFQPGETQYF
NA	TRBV7-9	once	TRBJ1-2	TGTGCCAGCAGCACTACCGGGACTCCGGGCTACACCTTC	CASSTTGTPGYTF
NA	TRBV9	once	TRBJ1-1	TGTGCCAGCAGCGTAGAATCAGGAATGAACACTGAAGCTTTCTTT	CASSVESGMNTEAFF
NA	TRBV7-2	NA	TRBJ2-2	TGTGCCAGCAGCTTAGCGCTAATAGGTCCGGGCGGGGAGCTGTTTTTT	CASSLALIGPGGELFF
NA	TRBV6-6	NA	TRBJ1-5	TGTGCCAGCAGTGATCCATCGACGCCGCCCCAGCATTTT	CASSDPSTPPQHF
NA	TRBV29-1	once	TRBJ2-3	TGCAGCGTTCCGGGACCCAAAGGGGGCACAGATACGCAGTATTTT	CSVPGPKGGTDTQYF
NA	TRBV4-3	NA	TRBJ2-1	TGCGCCAGCAGCCAAGATCTTGGGGGGCCCGGTGAGCAGTTCTTC	CASSQDLGGPGEQFF
NA	TRBV13	NA	TRBJ1-2	TGTGCCAGCAGCCTGGACCTCTATGGCTACACCTTC	CASSLDLYGYTF
NA	TRBV3-1/TRBV3-2	NA	TRBJ2-5	TGTGCCAGCAACCGTCGTGAGGAGACCCAGTACTTC	CASNRREETQYF
TRBD1	TRBV2	NA	TRBJ2-5	TGTGCCAACACAGGGGGGCAAGAGACCCAGTACTTC	CANTGGQETQYF
NA	TRBV20-1	few	TRBJ2-5	TGCAGTGCTAGTGGAACGGTGGAGACCCAGTACTTC	CSASGTVETQYF
NA	TRBV7-9	NA	TRBJ1-6	TGTGCCAGCAGCTCCGCATACTCACCCCTCCACTTT	CASSSAYSPLHF
NA	TRBV6-1	NA	TRBJ1-3	TGTGCCAGCAGTGAATGGTGGGGCCTCTCTGGAAACACCATATATTTT	CASSEWWGLSGNTIYF
NA	TRBV3-1/TRBV3-2	NA	TRBJ1-1	TGTGCCAGCAGCCAATTGGACGGTGAAGCTTTCTTT	CASSQLDGEAFF
NA	TRBV24-1	NA	TRBJ1-1	TGTGCCACCATCCCGGGGGGGGGCAAGGACACTGAAGCTTTCTTT	CATIPGGGKDTEAFF
TRBD2	TRBV18	once	TRBJ2-1	TGTGCCAGCTCACTGGTAGCGGGGTTTCACAATGAGCAGTTCTTC	CASSLVAGFHNEQFF
TRBD1	TRBV27	NA	TRBJ1-1	TGTGCCAGCAGTTACAGCAACTTGGGACAGGGTTTCTCGATATTACCGGGCACTGAAGCTTTCTTT	CASSYSNLGQGFSILPGTEAFF
NA	TRBV18	NA	TRBJ1-1	TGTGCCAGCTCACCAGGGAGCGACACTGAAGCTTTCTTT	CASSPGSDTEAFF
NA	TRBV11-3	NA	TRBJ1-3	TGTGCCAGCAGCTTAGGTGGCTCTGGAAACACCATATATTTT	CASSLGGSGNTIYF
NA	TRBV28	NA	TRBJ2-3	TGTGCCAGCAGTCCCCAGAGGGGGTATCGTGGTACAGATACGCAGTATTTT	CASSPQRGYRGTDTQYF
TRBD2	TRBV11-2	NA	TRBJ2-7	TGTGCCAGCAGCTCCTGGGATACGGGGGGAGGCTACGAGCAGTACTTC	CASSSWDTGGGYEQYF
TRBD1	TRBV6-5	NA	TRBJ2-1	TGTGCCAGCAGTTACCACCGGGACAGAGATTACAATGAGCAGTTCTTC	CASSYHRDRDYNEQFF
NA	TRBV6-2/TRBV6-3	NA	TRBJ1-5	TGTGCCAGCAGTTACAGGAGCAATCAGCCCCAGCATTTT	CASSYRSNQPQHF
NA	TRBV11-2	NA	TRBJ2-5	TGTGCCAGCAGCTTAGGCAATAAAGAGACCCAGTACTTC	CASSLGNKETQYF
TRBD2	TRBV11-1	once	TRBJ2-3	TGTGCCAGCAGCTTAGGGTGGACTAGCGCTTCAGATACGCAGTATTTT	CASSLGWTSASDTQYF
NA	TRBV3-1/TRBV3-2	NA	TRBJ1-4	TGTGCCAGCAGCCAAGATGCGGGAAATAATGAAAAACTGTTTTTT	CASSQDAGNNEKLFF
NA	TRBV6-5	NA	TRBJ2-3	TGTGCCAGCCATTCCCAGCAGCTTACGCAGTATTTT	CASHSQQLTQYF
NA	TRBV7-2	NA	TRBJ2-5	TGTGCCAGCAGCCTCCGGGGGGGAAACAGGGGGCGCGAGACCCAGTACTTC	CASSLRGGNRGRETQYF
TRBD2	TRBV20-1	NA	TRBJ2-1	TGCAGTGCTAGACTAGCGGGAGCACAGTTCTTC	CSARLAGAQFF
NA	TRBV7-9	NA	TRBJ1-6	TGTGCCAGCAACACCCCGGGGGGGACCGCACCTAATAATTCACCCCTCCACTTT	CASNTPGGTAPNNSPLHF
NA	TRBV12-3/TRBV12-4	NA	TRBJ1-6	TGTGCCAGCAGTTTGGGTGGACCCCTCCACTTT	CASSLGGPLHF
NA	TRBV12-3/TRBV12-4	once	TRBJ2-1	TGTGCCAGCAGCACCCGCTCCTACAATGAGCAGTTCTTC	CASSTRSYNEQFF
TRBD2	TRBV7-2	NA	TRBJ2-1	TGTGCCAGCAGCCTAAGACCTAGCGGGGGGGCCTATAATGAGCAGTTCTTC	CASSLRPSGGAYNEQFF
NA	TRBV9	few	TRBJ1-5	TGTGCCAGCAGCGTGGGGCGGGACAATCAGCCCCAGCATTTT	CASSVGRDNQPQHF
TRBD2	TRBV2	NA	TRBJ2-7	TGTGCCAGCAGTGAACAAGGTAGCGGGGCCCCTTTTCCGTACTTC	CASSEQGSGAPFPYF
NA	TRBV5-1	few	TRBJ2-6	TGCGCCAGCAGCCCGCAGTTCTCTGGGGCCAACGTCCTGACTTTC	CASSPQFSGANVLTF
TRBD1	TRBV7-2	once	TRBJ2-1	TGTGCCAGCAGCTTAGGAGGGACAGGGGTCTACAATGAGCAGTTCTTC	CASSLGGTGVYNEQFF
TRBD1	TRBV7-8	NA	TRBJ2-1	TGTGCCAGCAGCGCGGACAGGGTGTATGAGCAGTTCTTC	CASSADRVYEQFF
NA	TRBV29-1	NA	TRBJ2-3	TGCAGCGTCGTAGGTCGAACCACTAGCACAGATACGCAGTATTTT	CSVVGRTTSTDTQYF
NA	TRBV6-5	once	TRBJ2-1	TGTGCCAGCAGTCCCGTCTCCTTTTCCTACAATGAGCAGTTCTTC	CASSPVSFSYNEQFF
NA	TRBV12-5	NA	TRBJ1-1	TGTTCGAGTAGTGGTAACGCCGGGTCTGAAGCTTTCTTT	CSSSGNAGSEAFF
TRBD1	TRBV6-1	NA	TRBJ1-2	TGTGCCAGCAGTGAGGACAGGCCGGCTGGCTACACCTTC	CASSEDRPAGYTF
NA	TRBV10-1	few	TRBJ2-7	TGCGCCAGTATCCCCGGGAACACCGTCTACGAGCAGTACTTC	CASIPGNTVYEQYF